This T cell receptor (beta chain) derives from a study of blood T cell repertoires in COVID-19. Germline V gene lookup returns CDR1 MNHEY and CDR2 SMNVEV (reference sequence). CDR3 length: 13 amino acids. Trimming cost V 5 bases and J 1 base, with 8 bases left between them. The table came from immunoSEQ multiplex PCR; TCRdb's copy has only in-frame clones and leaves some out. The sample shows about 290,000 clones, approximately 86% of them seen only once. Material for sequencing was peripheral blood. This clonotype originated in a woman aged 45 to 65 with active or convalescent COVID-19. The V gene is TRBV27, the J gene TRBJ1-1; TRBD1 might be the D (6 bases). CDR3 DNA: TGTGCCAGCAGTAGAGGGGGGAACACTGAAGCTTTCTTT. It codes for CASSRGGNTEAFF.